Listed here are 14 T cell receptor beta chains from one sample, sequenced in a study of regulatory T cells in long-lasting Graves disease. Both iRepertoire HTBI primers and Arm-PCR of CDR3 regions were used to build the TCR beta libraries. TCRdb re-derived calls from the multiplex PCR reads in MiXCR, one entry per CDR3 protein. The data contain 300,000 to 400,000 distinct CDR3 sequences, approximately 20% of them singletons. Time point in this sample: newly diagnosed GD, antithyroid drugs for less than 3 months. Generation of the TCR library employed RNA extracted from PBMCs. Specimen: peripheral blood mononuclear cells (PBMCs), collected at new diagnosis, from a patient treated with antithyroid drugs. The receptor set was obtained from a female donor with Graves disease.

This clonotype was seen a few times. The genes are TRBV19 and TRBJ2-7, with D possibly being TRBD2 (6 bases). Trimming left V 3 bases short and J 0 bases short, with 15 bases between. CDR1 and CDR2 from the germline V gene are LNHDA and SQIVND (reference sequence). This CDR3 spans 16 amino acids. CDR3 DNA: TGTGCCAGTAGTATGGCCGGAACGACTAGCTCCTACGAGCAGTACTTC. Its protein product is CASSMAGTTSSYEQYF.

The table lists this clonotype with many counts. DNA of the CDR3: TGTGCCAGTAGTCCCCGGACAGGGGAGGTTGGTGAGCAGTTCTTC. It translates to CASSPRTGEVGEQFF. V usage is TRBV19 and J usage is TRBJ2-1, with TRBD1 matching over 9 bases. With 5 bases clipped from V and 9 bases from J, the junction kept 11 bases outside the gene matches. In germline, CDR1 is LNHDA, CDR2 SQIVND (reference sequence). This CDR3 contains 15 residues.

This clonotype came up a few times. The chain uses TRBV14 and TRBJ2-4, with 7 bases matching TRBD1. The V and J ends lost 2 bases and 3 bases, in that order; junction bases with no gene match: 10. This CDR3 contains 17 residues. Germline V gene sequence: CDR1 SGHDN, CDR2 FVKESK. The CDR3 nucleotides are TGTGCCAGCAGCCAACGCGTAGGGGGCCCAGGCAAAAACATTCAGTACTTC. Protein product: CASSQRVGGPGKNIQYF.

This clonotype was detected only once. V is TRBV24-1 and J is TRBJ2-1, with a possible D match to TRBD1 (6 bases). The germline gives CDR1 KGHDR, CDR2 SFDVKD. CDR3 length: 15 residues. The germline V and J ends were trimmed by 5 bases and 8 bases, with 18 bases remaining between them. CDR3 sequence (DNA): TGTGCCACCAGTGCCGGGCTAGGGGGATCCGATGAGCAGTTCTTC. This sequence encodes CATSAGLGGSDEQFF.

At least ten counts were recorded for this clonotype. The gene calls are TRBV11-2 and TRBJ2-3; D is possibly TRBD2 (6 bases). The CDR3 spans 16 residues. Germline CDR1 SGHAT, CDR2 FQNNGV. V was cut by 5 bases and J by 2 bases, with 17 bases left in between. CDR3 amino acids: CASSTRDSHHTDTQYF. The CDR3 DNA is TGTGCCAGCAGCACCCGGGACTCTCACCACACAGATACGCAGTATTTT.

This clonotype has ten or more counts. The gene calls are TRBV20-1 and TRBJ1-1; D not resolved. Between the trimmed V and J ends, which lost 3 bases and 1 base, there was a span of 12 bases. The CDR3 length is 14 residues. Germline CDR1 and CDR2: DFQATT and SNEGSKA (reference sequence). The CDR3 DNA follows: TGCAGTGCTAGGGGTTCGGGTAGGAACACTGAAGCTTTCTTT. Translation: CSARGSGRNTEAFF.

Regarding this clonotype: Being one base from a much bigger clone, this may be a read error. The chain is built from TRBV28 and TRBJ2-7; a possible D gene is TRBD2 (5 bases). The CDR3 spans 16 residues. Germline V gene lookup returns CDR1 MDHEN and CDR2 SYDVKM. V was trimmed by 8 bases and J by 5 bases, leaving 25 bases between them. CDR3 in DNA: TGTGCCAGCGACTCGATAGGGAGCCTCACAGCCAACGAGCAGTACTTC. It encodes CASDSIGSLTANEQYF.

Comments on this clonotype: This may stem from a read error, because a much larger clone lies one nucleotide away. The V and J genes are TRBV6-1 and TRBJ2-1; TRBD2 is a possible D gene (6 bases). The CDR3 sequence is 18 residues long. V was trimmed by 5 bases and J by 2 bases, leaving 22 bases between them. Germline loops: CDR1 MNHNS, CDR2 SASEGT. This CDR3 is CASSPNRLAGRPYNEQFF. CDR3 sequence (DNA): TGTGCCAGCAGTCCTAACCGTCTGGCGGGGCGGCCCTACAATGAGCAGTTCTTC.

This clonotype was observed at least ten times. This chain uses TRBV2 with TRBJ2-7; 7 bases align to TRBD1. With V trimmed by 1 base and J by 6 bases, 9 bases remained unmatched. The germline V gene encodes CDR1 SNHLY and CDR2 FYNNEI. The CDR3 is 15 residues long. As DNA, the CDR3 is TGTGCCAGCAGTGAAGGTGGGACAGCTGTCTTCGAGCAGTACTTC. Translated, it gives CASSEGGTAVFEQYF.

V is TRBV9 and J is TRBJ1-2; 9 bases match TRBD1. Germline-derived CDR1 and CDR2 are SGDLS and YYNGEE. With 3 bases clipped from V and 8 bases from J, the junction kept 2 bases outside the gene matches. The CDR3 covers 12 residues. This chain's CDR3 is CASSGQGEGYTF. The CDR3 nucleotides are TGTGCCAGCAGCGGACAGGGGGAGGGCTACACCTTC.

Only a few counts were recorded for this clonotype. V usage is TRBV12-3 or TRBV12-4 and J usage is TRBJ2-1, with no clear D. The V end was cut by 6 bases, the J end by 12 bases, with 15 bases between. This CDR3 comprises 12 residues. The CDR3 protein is CASSPDPRMQFF. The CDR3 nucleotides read TGTGCCAGCAGCCCAGACCCCCGCATGCAGTTCTTC.

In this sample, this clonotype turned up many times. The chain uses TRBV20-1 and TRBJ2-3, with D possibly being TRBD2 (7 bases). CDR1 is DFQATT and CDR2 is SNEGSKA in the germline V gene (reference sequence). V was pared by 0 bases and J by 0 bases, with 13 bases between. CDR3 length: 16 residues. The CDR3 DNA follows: TGCAGTGCTAGAGATCCGGCGGGGGCGAGCACAGATACGCAGTATTTT. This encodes CSARDPAGASTDTQYF.

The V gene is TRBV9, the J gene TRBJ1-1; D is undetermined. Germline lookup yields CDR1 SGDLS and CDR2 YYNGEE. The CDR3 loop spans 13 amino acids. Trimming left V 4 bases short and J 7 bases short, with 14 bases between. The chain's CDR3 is CASSPLSPNEAFF. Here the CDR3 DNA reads TGTGCCAGCAGCCCCCTTTCGCCCAATGAAGCTTTCTTT.

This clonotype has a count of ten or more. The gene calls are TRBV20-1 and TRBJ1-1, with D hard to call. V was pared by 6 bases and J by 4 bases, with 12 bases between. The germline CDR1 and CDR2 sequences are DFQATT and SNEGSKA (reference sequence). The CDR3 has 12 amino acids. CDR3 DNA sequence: TGCAGTGCACCCCGTCCCCCCACTGAAGCTTTCTTT. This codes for CSAPRPPTEAFF.